This T cell receptor (beta chain) is from a study of CD8+CD57+ T cells in acquired aplastic anemia. A remark on this clonotype: As yet, its antigen is unknown.

Study-level points and caveats: Levels of CD8+ Simpson's diversity were not significantly distinct in patients versus controls. Some 30 was the count of CD8+ CDR3 sequences that patients shared with controls.

Patients selected for sequencing had displayed CD8+CD57+ cell expansion by flow cytometry. Every patient was diagnosed with severe acquired aplastic anemia. When blood sampling took place, the patients had received no therapy. The CDR3 sequence is 13 residues long. Trimming removed 2 bases from V and 2 bases from J, with 7 bases in between. Germline CDR1 reads SQVTM; CDR2 reads ANQGSEA. Genomic DNA, serving as template, underwent TCR beta VDJ and CDR3 profiling. Each CDR3 protein is one row after TCRdb ran MiXCR on the reads. Among some 170,000 distinct CDR3 sequences listed, roughly 63% were seen once.

The chain combines TRBV29-1 with TRBJ1-3; tentatively, D is TRBD1 (5 bases). The TCR comes from a human donor with aplastic anemia. Source material: sorted CD4+, CD8+, or CD8+CD57+ T cells (not recorded which) from PBMCs. The CDR3 coding sequence is TGCAGCGTTGAACAGGGAGCTGGAAACACCATATATTTT. Its translation is CSVEQGAGNTIYF. Filled out from reference TRBV29-1 and TRBJ1-3, the complete variable domain reads SAVISQKPSRDICQRGTSLTIQCQVDSQVTMMFWYRQQPGQSLTLIATANQGSEATYESGFVIDKFPISRPNLTFSTLTVSNMSPEDSSIYLCSVEQGAGNTIYFGEGSWLTVV.